A selection of T cell receptor beta chains follows, all from one sample in a study of shared clonotypes between healthy human individuals. The assay was immunoSEQ multiplex PCR, and TCRdb's table has in-frame clones only and misses some. The sample holds some 1 million clones, about 75% seen once. The sequenced sample was memory CD4+ T cells sorted from blood. The receptors were sampled from a man aged 18-30 years in good health. The CDR3 runs from the conserved cysteine through the conserved F or W. Fields, in order: V gene, clone size, D gene, J gene, CDR3 protein, CDR3 DNA. The D gene is left open where the match is weak. Only part of the rows carry a size: once, few, many, or a class if the clone is expanded.

TRBV6-5	.	TRBD1	TRBJ2-7	CASSPRDSGGEQYF	TGTGCCAGCAGTCCCCGGGACAGCGGAGGCGAGCAGTACTTC
TRBV29-1	.	TRBD1	TRBJ1-1	CSVDLNRGLGAFF	TGCAGCGTGGATCTCAACAGGGGGCTAGGAGCTTTCTTT
TRBV18	.	.	TRBJ1-1	CASSPNRDLNTEAFF	TGTGCCAGCTCCCCTAACAGGGACCTGAACACTGAAGCTTTCTTT
TRBV4-3	many	.	TRBJ1-2	CASSQSLSTWGYTF	TGCGCCAGCAGCCAATCCCTCTCGACCTGGGGCTACACCTTC
TRBV6-1	.	TRBD1	TRBJ1-2	CASSEVLAGIRQGAGYTF	TGTGCCAGCAGTGAAGTTTTAGCGGGAATTCGACAGGGGGCGGGCTACACCTTC
TRBV6-5	.	.	TRBJ2-3	CASSRIAADTQYF	TGTGCCAGCAGTAGAATAGCGGCAGATACGCAGTATTTT
TRBV6-1	.	.	TRBJ2-7	CASSVGTYEQYF	TGTGCCAGCAGTGTGGGTACCTACGAGCAGTACTTC
TRBV10-3	few	TRBD1	TRBJ2-3	CAISVGQGAEDTQYF	TGTGCCATCAGTGTTGGACAGGGGGCCGAAGATACGCAGTATTTT
TRBV5-6	.	.	TRBJ1-5	CASSLATANSNQPQHF	TGTGCCAGCAGCTTGGCGACAGCTAATAGCAATCAGCCCCAGCATTTT
TRBV29-1	.	.	TRBJ1-1	CSVGGGEAFF	TGCAGCGTCGGGGGGGGTGAGGCTTTCTTT
TRBV29-1	.	TRBD1	TRBJ2-5	CSAGTGPRETQYF	TGCAGCGCTGGGACAGGACCAAGGGAGACCCAGTACTTC
TRBV11-1	once	.	TRBJ2-7	CASSLDPYEQYF	TGTGCCAGCAGCTTAGACCCCTACGAGCAGTACTTC
TRBV19	.	.	TRBJ1-2	CASSIPFTAGQGYGYTF	TGTGCCAGTAGTATACCCTTCACGGCAGGGCAAGGGTATGGCTACACCTTC
TRBV19	once	.	TRBJ2-7	CASSIAVAATYEQYF	TGTGCCAGTAGTATAGCAGTTGCTGCGACCTACGAGCAGTACTTC
TRBV9	.	.	TRBJ2-2	CASSVLPGANGYTGELFF	TGTGCCAGCAGCGTACTACCAGGGGCGAATGGCTACACCGGGGAGCTGTTTTTT
TRBV6-6	.	.	TRBJ1-2	CASRSDFDGYTF	TGTGCCAGCAGGTCGGACTTTGATGGCTACACCTTC
TRBV5-6	few	.	TRBJ2-5	CASSLSSWEAQETQYF	TGTGCCAGCAGCTTGTCTTCATGGGAGGCACAAGAGACCCAGTACTTC
TRBV29-1	few	.	TRBJ1-5	CSVEGGQGTQHF	TGCAGCGTTGAGGGAGGCCAAGGGACCCAGCATTTT
TRBV9	.	TRBD2	TRBJ2-5	CASSASGGGSETQYF	TGTGCCAGCAGCGCTAGCGGGGGAGGGTCGGAGACCCAGTACTTC
TRBV28	.	.	TRBJ2-5	CASSLGGRETQYF	TGTGCCAGCAGTTTAGGGGGTCGGGAGACCCAGTACTTC
TRBV7-9	few	TRBD2	TRBJ2-7	CASSSRTSPSYEQYF	TGTGCCAGCAGCTCGAGGACTAGCCCCTCCTACGAGCAGTACTTC
TRBV6-1	many	.	TRBJ1-5	CASSTDSGSNQPQHF	TGTGCCAGCAGTACCGACAGTGGTAGCAATCAGCCCCAGCATTTT
TRBV19	.	.	TRBJ1-2	CASSTHESAGRGARYGYTF	TGTGCCAGTAGTACCCACGAATCGGCAGGAAGGGGTGCGAGATATGGCTACACCTTC
TRBV11-3	.	TRBD1	TRBJ2-7	CASSFATGPYEQYF	TGTGCCAGCAGCTTCGCGACAGGGCCCTACGAGCAGTACTTC
TRBV7-3	.	TRBD1	TRBJ1-1	CASSKKVGQGRAFF	TGTGCCAGCAGCAAAAAAGTGGGACAGGGTAGAGCTTTCTTT
TRBV4-3	.	TRBD2	TRBJ2-1	CASSQDLGGEGPYNEQFF	TGCGCCAGCAGCCAAGATCTTGGGGGGGAGGGCCCCTACAATGAGCAGTTCTTC
TRBV6-1	.	.	TRBJ2-2	CASTTTGNTGELFF	TGTGCCAGCACCACGACTGGGAACACCGGGGAGCTGTTTTTT
TRBV20-1	few	.	TRBJ1-2	CSAGQVDGYTF	TGCAGTGCCGGGCAGGTGGACGGCTACACCTTC
TRBV7-2	once	TRBD1	TRBJ1-1	CASSLRQGHTEAFF	TGTGCCAGCAGCCTACGACAGGGGCACACTGAAGCTTTCTTT
TRBV6-5	.	.	TRBJ2-7	CASSYSGELEQYF	TGTGCCAGCAGTTACTCGGGGGAACTCGAGCAGTACTTC
TRBV6-6	.	TRBD1	TRBJ2-7	CATQGAGPYEQYF	TGTGCCACTCAGGGGGCGGGCCCCTACGAGCAGTACTTC
TRBV4-3	.	.	TRBJ1-2	CASSQDPGYGYTF	TGCGCCAGCAGCCAAGATCCAGGGTATGGCTACACCTTC
TRBV5-1	once	.	TRBJ2-6	CASSVGSGANVLTF	TGCGCCAGCAGCGTGGGCTCTGGGGCCAACGTCCTGACTTTC
TRBV13	.	TRBD1	TRBJ2-7	CASSQTSGQGIYEQYF	TGTGCCAGCAGTCAAACGTCGGGACAGGGTATTTACGAGCAGTACTTC
TRBV30	few	.	TRBJ2-5	CAWSVLETQYF	TGTGCCTGGAGTGTACTAGAGACCCAGTACTTC
TRBV6-6	.	TRBD1	TRBJ2-7	CASSYSFRQGAQGQYF	TGTGCCAGCAGTTACTCGTTTAGGCAGGGGGCGCAGGGGCAGTACTTC
TRBV2	.	.	TRBJ2-5	CASSVLASTGQETQYF	TGTGCCAGCAGTGTGCTAGCGTCAACCGGGCAAGAGACCCAGTACTTC
TRBV11-2	.	.	TRBJ2-7	CASSSAAQAYEQYF	TGTGCCAGCAGCTCCGCGGCCCAAGCCTACGAGCAGTACTTC
TRBV14	.	TRBD1	TRBJ2-6	CASSGPGQKNVLTF	TGTGCCAGCAGCGGACCGGGACAGAAAAACGTCCTGACTTTC
TRBV6-5	.	.	TRBJ1-2	CASSYSYQGTYGYTF	TGTGCCAGCAGTTACTCATATCAGGGGACCTATGGCTACACCTTC
TRBV10-3	.	.	TRBJ2-5	CAISAGQQETQYF	TGTGCCATCAGTGCGGGGCAGCAAGAGACCCAGTACTTC
TRBV18	.	.	TRBJ2-7	CASSPYDAARAEVYF	TGTGCCAGCTCACCATACGACGCAGCCCGCGCCGAGGTGTACTTC
TRBV18	.	.	TRBJ1-1	CASSPDWRDTEAFF	TGTGCCAGCTCACCAGATTGGAGGGACACTGAAGCTTTCTTT
TRBV6-1	.	.	TRBJ1-1	CASSEPGQTFEAFF	TGTGCCAGCAGTGAGCCGGGGCAGACTTTTGAAGCTTTCTTT
TRBV13	.	TRBD2	TRBJ2-3	CASSLDASGRGDTQYF	TGTGCCAGCAGCTTAGACGCGAGCGGGAGAGGAGATACGCAGTATTTT
TRBV12-5	few	.	TRBJ1-1	CASGLGGYHTEAFF	TGTGCTAGTGGTTTGGGGGGTTATCACACTGAAGCTTTCTTT
TRBV4-1	.	.	TRBJ1-2	CASSEDNYGYTF	TGCGCCAGCAGTGAGGATAACTATGGCTACACCTTC
TRBV7-2	once	TRBD2	TRBJ2-7	CASSLARLAGEQYF	TGTGCCAGCAGCTTAGCGCGCCTAGCGGGCGAGCAGTACTTC
TRBV15	.	.	TRBJ2-2	CATSRDSGNSAGELFF	TGTGCCACCAGCAGAGATTCCGGGAACTCCGCCGGGGAGCTGTTTTTT
TRBV19	many	.	TRBJ2-1	CASSINSDKEQFF	TGTGCCAGTAGTATTAATTCGGACAAGGAGCAGTTCTTC
TRBV19	few	TRBD1	TRBJ1-1	CASSIAGTVNTEAFF	TGTGCCAGTAGTATAGCCGGGACAGTGAACACTGAAGCTTTCTTT